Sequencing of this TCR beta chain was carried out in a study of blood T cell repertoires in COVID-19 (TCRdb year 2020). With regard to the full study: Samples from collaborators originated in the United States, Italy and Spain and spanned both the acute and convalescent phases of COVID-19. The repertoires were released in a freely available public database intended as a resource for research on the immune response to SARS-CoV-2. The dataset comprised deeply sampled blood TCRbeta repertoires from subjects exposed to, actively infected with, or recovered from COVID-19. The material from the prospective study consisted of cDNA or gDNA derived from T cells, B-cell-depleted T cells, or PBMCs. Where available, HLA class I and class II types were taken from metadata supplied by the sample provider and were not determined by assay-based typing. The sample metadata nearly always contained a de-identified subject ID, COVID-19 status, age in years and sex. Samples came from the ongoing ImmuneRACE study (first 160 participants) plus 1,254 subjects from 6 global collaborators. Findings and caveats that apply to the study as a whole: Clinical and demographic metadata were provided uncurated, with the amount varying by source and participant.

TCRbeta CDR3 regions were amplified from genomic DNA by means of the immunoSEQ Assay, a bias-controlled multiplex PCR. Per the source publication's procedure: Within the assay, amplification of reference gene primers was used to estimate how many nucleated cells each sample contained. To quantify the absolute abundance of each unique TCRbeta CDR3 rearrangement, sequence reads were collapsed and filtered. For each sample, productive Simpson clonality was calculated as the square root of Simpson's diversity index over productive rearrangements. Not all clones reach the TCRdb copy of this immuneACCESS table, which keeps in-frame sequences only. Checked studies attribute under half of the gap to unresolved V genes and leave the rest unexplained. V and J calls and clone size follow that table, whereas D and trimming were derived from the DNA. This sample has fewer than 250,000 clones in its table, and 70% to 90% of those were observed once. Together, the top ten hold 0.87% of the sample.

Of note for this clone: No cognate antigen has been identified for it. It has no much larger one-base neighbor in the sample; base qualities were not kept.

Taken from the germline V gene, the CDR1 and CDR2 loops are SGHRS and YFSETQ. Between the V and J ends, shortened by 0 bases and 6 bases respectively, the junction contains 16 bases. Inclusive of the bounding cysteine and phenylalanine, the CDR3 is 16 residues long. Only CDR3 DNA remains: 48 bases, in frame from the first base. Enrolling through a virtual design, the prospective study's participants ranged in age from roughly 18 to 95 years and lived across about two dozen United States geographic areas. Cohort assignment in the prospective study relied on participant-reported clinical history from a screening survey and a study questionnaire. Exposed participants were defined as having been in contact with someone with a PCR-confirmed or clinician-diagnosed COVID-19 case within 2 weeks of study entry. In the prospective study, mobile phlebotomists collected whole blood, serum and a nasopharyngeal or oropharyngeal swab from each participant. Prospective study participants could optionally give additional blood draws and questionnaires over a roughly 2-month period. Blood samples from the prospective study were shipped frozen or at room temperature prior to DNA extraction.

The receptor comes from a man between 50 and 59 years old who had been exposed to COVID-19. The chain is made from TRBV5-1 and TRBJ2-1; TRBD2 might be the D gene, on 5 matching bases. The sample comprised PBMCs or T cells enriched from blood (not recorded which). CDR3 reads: CASSLVGLGLTNEQFF. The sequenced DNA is TGCGCCAGCAGCTTGGTTGGGCTAGGACTGACCAATGAGCAGTTCTTC.